This T cell receptor beta chain came from a study of cytomegalovirus exposure and HLA in healthy donors. CDR3 length: 16 amino acids. Trimming at V came to 6 bases and at J to 7 bases, leaving 9 bases not matched to a gene. Germline V gene sequence: CDR1 SGHTA, CDR2 FQGTGA. PCR amplification relied on 60 Vbeta primers (plus 13 Jbeta primers). Per the original methods: Roughly 81 million unique TCR beta chains, 9 million to 14 million shared, were counted in a later analysis. Only in-frame clones appear in the TCRdb table, and some are missing; sequencing was by immunoSEQ multiplex PCR. V and J calls and clone size are copied from that table; D and trimming were computed from the DNA. The table shows around 97,000 clones, with around 65% occurring only once.

The source is a woman aged 45-65 years in good health and CMV-seronegative. The chain employs TRBV7-3 and TRBJ2-1; TRBD2 aligns across 13 bases. Sample: PBMCs. CDR3 amino acids: CASSPELAGGGNEQFF. CDR3 DNA: TGTGCCAGCAGTCCCGAACTAGCGGGAGGGGGAAATGAGCAGTTCTTC. Complete variable domain (other parts from reference TRBV7-3 and TRBJ2-1): GAGVSQTPSNKVTEKGKYVELRCDPISGHTALYWYRQSLGQGPEFLIYFQGTGAADDSGLPNDRFFAVRPEGSVSTLKIQRTERGDSAVYLCASSPELAGGGNEQFFGPGTRLTVL.